These T cell receptor beta chains were read from a single sample in a study of cytomegalovirus exposure and HLA in healthy donors. Clones were read by immunoSEQ multiplex PCR, and TCRdb kept only the in-frame ones, dropping some. The table records more than 150,000 clones, roughly 80% of them present only once. Input material: PBMCs. Receptors were obtained from a woman aged 45 to 65 in good health and CMV-seropositive. CDR3s leave out the opening cysteine and the closing phenylalanine or tryptophan.

TRBV7-8	TRBJ2-3	11	ASSFSSTDTQY
TRBV7-9	TRBJ2-3	13	SSSTGTGGPDTQY
TRBV7-2	TRBJ2-7	13	ASSLSDLTVYEQY
TRBV9	TRBJ2-7	16	ASSVERGTTGGACEQY
TRBV27	TRBJ1-4	12	ASSLQGASEKLF
TRBV19	TRBJ1-2	12	ASSRGGQTYGYT
TRBV27	TRBJ1-2	11	ASSPNRGWGYT
TRBV4-1	TRBJ1-1	10	ASSPSPREAF
TRBV30	TRBJ1-2	9	AGRQGAGYT
TRBV6-1	TRBJ1-3	11	ATRGLSGNTIY
TRBV10-2	TRBJ2-3	10	ASSATTDTQY
TRBV5-5	TRBJ1-1	12	ASSLDIANTEAF
TRBV30	TRBJ1-1	10	AWHRGSTEAF
TRBV7-3	TRBJ2-2	13	ASSSSGGSTGELF
TRBV4-1	TRBJ2-7	14	ASSQDVAGASYEQY
TRBV19	TRBJ2-3	11	ASRGGATDTQY
TRBV10-3	TRBJ2-3	12	AISPGGQGDTQY
TRBV27	TRBJ2-7	11	ASSPGGAYEQY
TRBV6-5	TRBJ2-2	13	ASSYSRQGLGELF
TRBV7-9	TRBJ1-6	10	SSSRENSPLH
TRBV10-3	TRBJ2-5	14	AISDRTGGSRETQY
TRBV9	TRBJ1-2	13	ASSVGDSPNYGYT
TRBV7-9	TRBJ2-7	14	ASSSSRTGKTYEQY
TRBV5-1	TRBJ2-1	14	ASSPGGLAGYNEQF
TRBV7-8	NA	12	ASSLASGVYEQY
TRBV9	TRBJ2-1	13	ASSVELGAYNEQF
TRBV5-1	TRBJ1-1	12	ASNSGQLNTEAF
TRBV2	TRBJ1-1	10	ASRWLNTEAF
TRBV29-1	TRBJ2-7	9	SASRDYEQY
TRBV27	TRBJ1-6	12	ASGPLGGGSPLH
TRBV2	TRBJ2-7	10	ASRDRQYEQY
TRBV6-1	TRBJ2-2	11	ASRRQEAGELF
TRBV4-1	TRBJ2-1	10	ASSHSVSEQF
TRBV4-1	TRBJ1-1	11	ASSQPRGSEAF
TRBV30	TRBJ1-6	16	AWSERTATGGYNSPLH
TRBV7-2	TRBJ2-5	13	ASSPSTGLRETQY
TRBV5-6	TRBJ2-2	10	ASSLSPGELF
TRBV7-2	TRBJ1-2	11	ASSPAGGSGYT
TRBV2	TRBJ2-7	13	ASRTGGDSSYEQY
TRBV20-1	TRBJ2-3	8	SAIGEAQY
TRBV10-1	TRBJ2-5	11	ASSQGQGETQY
TRBV9	TRBJ2-3	14	ASSDGTSGGTDTQY
TRBV7-9	TRBJ2-7	11	ASSSGGEHEQY
TRBV27	TRBJ1-2	12	ASSSRWRVDGYT
TRBV11-2	TRBJ2-2	13	ASSSRGRSTGELF
TRBV29-1	TRBJ2-7	12	SVGEWAAGYEQY
TRBV5-6	TRBJ1-4	15	ASSWGESWATNEKLF
TRBV4-3	TRBJ1-2	13	ASSQDISANYGYT
TRBV6-5	TRBJ1-1	13	ASSSPGQGTTEAF
TRBV4-1	TRBJ2-1	13	ASSPEGDSYNEQF
TRBV27	TRBJ2-7	12	ASNPTGLGYEQY
TRBV30	TRBJ1-1	13	AWSQTGDFSGEAF
TRBV4-2	TRBJ2-7	17	ASSLKAAGQGSSPYEQY
TRBV11-2	TRBJ2-3	11	ASGLTGTDTQY
TRBV11-2	TRBJ2-7	12	ASSSIRGPKKQY
TRBV18	TRBJ1-4	14	ASSPNGQGSGEKLF
TRBV28	TRBJ2-3	14	ASSSASGGLSDTQY
TRBV25-1	TRBJ2-3	13	ASSPGTSGIDTQY
TRBV7-9	TRBJ1-2	13	ASSLARGVPYGYT
TRBV12-5	TRBJ1-1	10	ASGTGTGFIG